Here is one T cell receptor beta chain with its context. The sample is drawn from a study of cytomegalovirus exposure and HLA in healthy donors. Germline CDR1 reads SNHLY; CDR2 reads FYNNEI. The CDR3 runs to 15 residues. The J segment lost 5 bases and the V segment lost 5 bases, leaving 11 bases of the junction unmatched. The PCR ran on 60 Vbeta and 13 Jbeta primers. The method was immunoSEQ multiplex PCR; TCRdb's version includes in-frame clones alone and lacks a portion of them. Among about 44,000 clones listed, approximately 86% were seen once. The source of this sequence is a woman between 40 and 55 years old in good health and CMV-seropositive. The chain carries TRBV2 and TRBJ1-1; 7 nucleotides agree with TRBD1. Sequencing was done on a sample of PBMCs. CDR3: CASSPDRVRVTEAFF. In nucleotides, the CDR3 is TGTGCCAGCAGTCCAGACAGGGTTCGTGTGACTGAAGCTTTCTTT.